The following is a T cell receptor (beta chain) sequence with its context. Antigen: not known. With 60 Vbeta and 13 Jbeta primers, the PCR was carried out. Sequencing used immunoSEQ multiplex PCR; TCRdb keeps in-frame clones, though not all of them. The sample contains about 130,000 clones, 80% of which appear only once. This sample is drawn from a study of cytomegalovirus exposure and HLA in healthy donors. The wider study: Previous work identified 95 million to 120 million unique TCR beta sequences from about 179 million T cells. Study outcomes and limitations: Earlier analysis yielded a pattern in which most TCR beta V segments were productive about 90% or about 30% of the time.

The CDR3 contains 17 residues. The germline V and J ends were trimmed by 9 bases and 1 base, with 24 bases remaining between them. Germline lookup yields CDR1 LNHDA and CDR2 SQIVND (reference sequence). The sequence was collected from a man aged 25-45 years in good health and CMV-seronegative. Sequences were obtained from PBMCs. The J gene is TRBJ1-2, the V gene TRBV19; no reliable D call. In DNA, the CDR3 is TGTGCCAGCACCACAATCGCTTCGGGAAACCTTAACTATGGCTACACCTTC. It yields the protein CASTTIASGNLNYGYTF.